Each of the 6 T cell receptor beta chains below was sequenced from the same sample in a study of CD8+ T cells in alopecia areata. TCR sequencing used cDNA made by reverse transcription of extracted RNA. Profiled with immunoSEQ multiplex PCR; TCRdb holds only in-frame clones, not every one. The sample holds 120,000 or so clones; over 60% are singletons and the top ten take more than 5%. The treatment is: oral pan-JAK inhibitor, 5-10 mg twice daily. The sequenced sample was CD4+ T cells sorted from blood, obtained at week 4, from a patient treated with tofacitinib. All receptors derive from a human donor with alopecia areata.

The chain employs TRBV15 and TRBJ2-1; D is perhaps TRBD2 (6 bases). The CDR3 loop spans 16 amino acids. In germline, CDR1 is LNHNV, CDR2 YYDKDF (reference sequence). The V end was cut by 0 bases, the J end by 0 bases, with 9 bases between. The chain's CDR3 is CATSRDSGNSYNEQFF. The CDR3 coding sequence is TGTGCCACCAGCAGAGATAGCGGAAACTCCTACAATGAGCAGTTCTTC.

V and J are TRBV7-2 and TRBJ2-7, with D perhaps matching TRBD2 (5 bases). Trimming removed 5 bases from V and 6 bases from J, with 20 bases in between. The CDR3 has 15 amino acids. The germline CDR1 and CDR2 sequences are SGHTA and FQGNSA. The CDR3 protein is CASSRGATVGGEQYF. The CDR3 DNA follows: TGTGCCAGCAGCCGGGGTGCGACTGTTGGCGGCGAGCAGTACTTC. Looking up the rest from reference TRBV7-2 and TRBJ2-7 gives the full variable domain: GAGVSQSPSNKVTEKGKDVELRCDPISGHTALYWYRQSLGQGLEFLIYFQGNSAPDKSGLPSDRFSAERTGGSVSTLTIQRTQQEDSAVYLCASSRGATVGGEQYFGPGTRLTVT.

V and J are TRBV27 and TRBJ2-7; D tentatively fits TRBD1 or TRBD2 (5 bases each). Germline lookup yields CDR1 MNHEY and CDR2 SMNVEV (reference sequence). Trimming stripped 3 bases from V and 1 base from J, with 7 bases between. This CDR3 region has 13 residues. CDR3 in amino acids: CASSFWGSYEQYF. In DNA, the CDR3 is TGTGCCAGCAGTTTCTGGGGGTCCTACGAGCAGTACTTC.

J is TRBJ1-5 and V is TRBV5-1, with D tentatively TRBD1 (5 bases). CDR1 is SGHRS and CDR2 is YFSETQ in the germline V gene. The CDR3 is made up of 15 amino acids. Trimming left V 0 bases short and J 3 bases short, with 10 bases between. CDR3 DNA sequence: TGCGCCAGCAGCTTGGATGGGGCCTACAATCAGCCCCAGCATTTT. Its translation: CASSLDGAYNQPQHF.

This clone showed up just a few times. This chain connects TRBV27 to TRBJ1-5; the match to TRBD1 covers 11 bases. The CDR3 extends over 15 amino acids. V lost 5 bases to trimming and J lost 11 bases; unmatched junction nucleotides: 11. Germline V gene data show CDR1 as MNHEY and CDR2 as SMNVEV (reference sequence). The CDR3 loop is CASSHAGTGGVAQHF. CDR3 bases: TGTGCCAGCAGTCACGCCGGGACAGGGGGAGTTGCCCAGCATTTT.

J is TRBJ2-3 and V is TRBV7-3; D uncertain. Looked up from germline, CDR1 is SGHTA and CDR2 is FQGTGA. The CDR3 sequence is 13 residues long. Between the trimmed V and J ends, which lost 1 base and 4 bases, there was a span of 6 bases. The CDR3 DNA sequence: TGTGCCAGCAGCTTAAGTGTGTCAGATACGCAGTATTTT. It codes for CASSLSVSDTQYF.